This TCR beta chain appears in the sequencing data of a study of radiotherapy plus CTLA-4 blockade in lung cancer (dated 2018 in TCRdb). For the study in its entirety: Among the enrolled patients, roughly 19% had an objective response, and less than 40% reached disease control. Results the study describes overall, beyond this receptor: The strongest predictors of response were reported to be early dynamic shifts in blood T cell clones along with a rise in serum interferon-beta following radiation. After treatment with radiotherapy and ipilimumab, TCR clones that originated in tumors expanded in peripheral blood.

V drops 6 bases and J drops 3 bases, leaving 12 bases in between. Via the germline V gene, CDR1 is MNHNS and CDR2 SASEGT. Reading from cysteine to phenylalanine, the CDR3 counts 13 amino acids. CDR3 DNA only is kept here, 39 bases in frame from base 1. Library prep was done by the immunoSEQ multiplex PCR assay. Imported from immuneACCESS, the table was reduced by TCRdb to in-frame sequences with V and J called. These copies leave out some clones; in studies compared against another copy, an unresolved V gene accounts for under half, and the cause of the remainder is not known. In this sample the table shows about 85,000 clones, about 90% of which occur a single time. Approximately 2% of the sample is held by the ten biggest clonotypes. Focal radiation therapy combined with CTLA-4 blockade (ipilimumab) was tested in patients with chemo-refractory metastatic non-small-cell lung cancer. This clone turned up a few times. Its antigen remains unidentified. Within one base of it there is no much larger clone, and no base qualities were kept.

This TCR was recovered from a human donor with non-small cell lung cancer who had a partial response to radiotherapy plus ipilimumab. The V and J segments used are TRBV6-1 and TRBJ2-7; the D gene cannot be named for sure. Specimen: peripheral blood, collected from a patient treated with radiotherapy plus ipilimumab. The DNA sequence is TGTGCCAGCAGCCAATCAGACTTCTACGAGCAGTACTTC. This codes for CASSQSDFYEQYF.